The following is a T cell receptor (beta chain) sequence with its context. Its antigen is unknown. These data originate in a study of blood T cells in healthy people across ages. Study-wide results and caveats: Researchers said unsorted PBMCs prevented a conclusive naive versus antigen-experienced comparison.

The authors ran a second PCR of about 6 to 11 cycles using a sample-barcoded 5' primer and a J-beta primer mix. TCRdb fed the 5' RACE reads into MiXCR, producing one record per CDR3 protein. The data hold fewer than 700,000 distinct CDR3 sequences, with around 38% observed a single time. The source of this sequence is an elderly man in good health. The sample comprised blood.

CDR3 region: CSARDRGFVAFF. The CDR3 DNA reads as TGCAGTGCTAGAGATCGAGGGTTTGTGGCTTTCTTT. The chain has TRBV20-1 and TRBJ1-1; D ambiguous. Deletions cut 0 bases from V and 11 bases from J, with 13 bases between. This CDR3 contains 12 residues. Germline CDR1 DFQATT, CDR2 SNEGSKA (reference sequence).